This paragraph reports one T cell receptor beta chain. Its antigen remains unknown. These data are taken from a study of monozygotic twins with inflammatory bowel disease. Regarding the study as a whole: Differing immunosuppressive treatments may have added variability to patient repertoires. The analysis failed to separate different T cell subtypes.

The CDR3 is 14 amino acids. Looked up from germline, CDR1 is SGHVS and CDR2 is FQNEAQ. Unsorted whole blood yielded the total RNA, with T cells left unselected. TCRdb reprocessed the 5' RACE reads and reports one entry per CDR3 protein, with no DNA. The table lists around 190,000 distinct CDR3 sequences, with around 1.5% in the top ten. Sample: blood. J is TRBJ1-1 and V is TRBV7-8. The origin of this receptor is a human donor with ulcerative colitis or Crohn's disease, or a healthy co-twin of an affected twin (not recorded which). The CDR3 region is CASRKELENTEAFF.